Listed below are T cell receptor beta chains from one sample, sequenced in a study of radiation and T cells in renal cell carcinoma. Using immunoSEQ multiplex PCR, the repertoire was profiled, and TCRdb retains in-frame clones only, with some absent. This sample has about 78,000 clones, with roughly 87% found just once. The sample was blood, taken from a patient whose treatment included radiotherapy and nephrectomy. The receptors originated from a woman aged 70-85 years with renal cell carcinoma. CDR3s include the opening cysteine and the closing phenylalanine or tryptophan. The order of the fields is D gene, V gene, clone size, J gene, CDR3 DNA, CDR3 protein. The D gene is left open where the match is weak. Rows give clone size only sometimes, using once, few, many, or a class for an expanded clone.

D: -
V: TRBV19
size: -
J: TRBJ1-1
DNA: TGTGCCAGTAGTATGGGGCTGAACACTGAAGCTTTCTTT
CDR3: CASSMGLNTEAFF

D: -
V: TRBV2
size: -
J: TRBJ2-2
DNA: TGTGCCAGCAGCCGACAAGGGGAGCTGTTTTTT
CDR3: CASSRQGELFF

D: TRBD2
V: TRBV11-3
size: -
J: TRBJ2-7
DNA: TGTGCCAGCAGCCGTACTAGCGGGGGGGAGCAGTACTTC
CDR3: CASSRTSGGEQYF

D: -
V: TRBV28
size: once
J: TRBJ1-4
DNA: TGTGCCAGCAGTTTACGTGGTTCGGCTACGGCGTTTTTT
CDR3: CASSLRGSATAFF

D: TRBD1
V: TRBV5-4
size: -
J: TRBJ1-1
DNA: TGTGCCAGCAGCCCCCGGACAGGAGATAACACTGAAGCTTTCTTT
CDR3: CASSPRTGDNTEAFF

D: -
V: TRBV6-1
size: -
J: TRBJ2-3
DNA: TGTGCCAGCAGCTTGACCCGCGATACGCAGTATTTT
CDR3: CASSLTRDTQYF

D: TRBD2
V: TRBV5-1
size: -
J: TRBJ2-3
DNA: TGCGCCAGCAGCTTGCCGGGACTAGCCGGATCAGATACGCAGTATTTT
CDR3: CASSLPGLAGSDTQYF

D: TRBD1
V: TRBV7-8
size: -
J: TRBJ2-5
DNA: TGTGCCAGCAGCGGACAGGGAAGAGAGACCCAGTACTTC
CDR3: CASSGQGRETQYF

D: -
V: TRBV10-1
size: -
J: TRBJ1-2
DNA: TGCGCCAGCCTTCGATTCTCCTACTATGGCTACACCTTC
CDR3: CASLRFSYYGYTF

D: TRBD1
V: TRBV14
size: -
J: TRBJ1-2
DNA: TGTGCCAGCAGCCCTGCAGGGGGTGTGGACTATGGCTACACCTTC
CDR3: CASSPAGGVDYGYTF

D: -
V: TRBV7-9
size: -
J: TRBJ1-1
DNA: TGTGCCAGCAGCTTGGCGGGGAACACTGAAGCTTTCTTT
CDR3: CASSLAGNTEAFF

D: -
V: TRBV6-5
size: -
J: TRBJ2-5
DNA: TGTGCCAGCAGTCGGAGGAAGGAGACCCAGTACTTC
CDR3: CASSRRKETQYF

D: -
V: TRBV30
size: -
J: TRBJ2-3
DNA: TGTGCCTGGAGTGTCTCCCAAGGCACAGATACGCAGTATTTT
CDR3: CAWSVSQGTDTQYF

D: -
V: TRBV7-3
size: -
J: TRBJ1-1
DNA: TGTGCCAGCAGCCGGACTGCTGGAACTGAAGCTTTCTTT
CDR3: CASSRTAGTEAFF

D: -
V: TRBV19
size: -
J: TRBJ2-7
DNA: TGTGCCAGTAGTACGAAACAGGGCCCCTACGAGCAGTACTTC
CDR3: CASSTKQGPYEQYF

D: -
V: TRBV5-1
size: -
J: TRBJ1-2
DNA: TGCGCCAGCAGCTTACAGGGAGGCTTCCCTAACTATGGCTACACCTTC
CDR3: CASSLQGGFPNYGYTF

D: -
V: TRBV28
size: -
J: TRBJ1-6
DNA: TGTGCCAGCAGTTTGTTAACAGGTTATTCACCCCTCCACTTT
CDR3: CASSLLTGYSPLHF

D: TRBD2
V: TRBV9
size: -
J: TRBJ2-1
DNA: TGTGCCAGCAGCCCAGAGACTAGCGGGGGATATGAGCAGTTCTTC
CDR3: CASSPETSGGYEQFF

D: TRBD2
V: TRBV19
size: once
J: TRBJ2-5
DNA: TGTGCCAGTAGTCCTGAGCGGGGGATTCAAGAGACCCAGTACTTC
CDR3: CASSPERGIQETQYF

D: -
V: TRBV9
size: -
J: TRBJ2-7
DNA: TGTGCCAGCAGCGTAGTCAGTAGCTCCTACGAGCAGTACTTC
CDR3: CASSVVSSSYEQYF

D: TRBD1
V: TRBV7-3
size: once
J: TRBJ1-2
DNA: TGTGCCAGCAGCTTAACCCCCGGGACAGGGCTCTATGGCTACACCTTC
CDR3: CASSLTPGTGLYGYTF

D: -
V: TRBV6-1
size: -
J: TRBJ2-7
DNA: TGTGCCAGCAGACGAACCGGCAGGGGACACGAGCAGTACTTC
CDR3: CASRRTGRGHEQYF

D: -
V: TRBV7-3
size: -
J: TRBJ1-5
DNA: TGTGCCAGCAGCTTATGGGAGAATCAGCCCCAGCATTTT
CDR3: CASSLWENQPQHF

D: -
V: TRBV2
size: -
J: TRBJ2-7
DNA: TGTGCCAGCAGTGAAGCGCTTACAGTCTCCTACGAGCAGTACTTC
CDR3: CASSEALTVSYEQYF

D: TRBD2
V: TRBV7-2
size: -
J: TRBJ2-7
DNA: TGTGCCAGCAGACTACTAGCGGGGGGTCACGAGCAGTACTTC
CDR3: CASRLLAGGHEQYF

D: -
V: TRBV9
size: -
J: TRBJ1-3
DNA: TGTGCCAGCAGCGTCTCAGGGTTAACGAGGAACACCATATATTTT
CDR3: CASSVSGLTRNTIYF

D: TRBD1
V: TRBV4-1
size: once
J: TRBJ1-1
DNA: TGCGCCAGCAGCCAAGATCCCTCTCGAGGACAGGGGGCGTGGGCTTTCTTT
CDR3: CASSQDPSRGQGAWAFF

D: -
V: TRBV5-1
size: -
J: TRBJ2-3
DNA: TGCGCCAGCAGCTTGGACGGTGGGGGGCGAGATACGCAGTATTTT
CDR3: CASSLDGGGRDTQYF

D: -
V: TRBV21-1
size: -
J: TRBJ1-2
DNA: TGTGCCAGCAGCAACACTCGACAGGGATTGGGCTACACCTTC
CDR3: CASSNTRQGLGYTF

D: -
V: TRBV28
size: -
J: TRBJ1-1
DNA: TGTGCCAGCACCACGGGGGCCATGAACACTGAAGCTTTCTTT
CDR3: CASTTGAMNTEAFF

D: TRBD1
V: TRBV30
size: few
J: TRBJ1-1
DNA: TGTGCCTGGAACCTGGGACAGCCTGGGACTGAAGCTTTCTTT
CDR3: CAWNLGQPGTEAFF

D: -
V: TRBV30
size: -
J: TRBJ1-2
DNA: TGTGCCTGGATACCCAGGGGTAGATATGGCTACACCTTC
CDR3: CAWIPRGRYGYTF

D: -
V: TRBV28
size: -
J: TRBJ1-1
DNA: TGTGCCAGCAGTATAGGCACTGAAGCTTTCTTT
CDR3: CASSIGTEAFF

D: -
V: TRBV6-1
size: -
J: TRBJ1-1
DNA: TGTGCCAGCAGTGAACTCAGGATCCGAGAAGCTTTCTTT
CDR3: CASSELRIREAFF

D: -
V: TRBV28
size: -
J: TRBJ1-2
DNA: TGTGCCAGCAGTTTTAGGAGCCGGCGGCATGGCTACACCTTC
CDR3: CASSFRSRRHGYTF

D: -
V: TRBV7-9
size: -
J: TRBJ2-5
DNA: TGTGCCAGCAACGCCCGAACGGGGACCCAGTACTTC
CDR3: CASNARTGTQYF

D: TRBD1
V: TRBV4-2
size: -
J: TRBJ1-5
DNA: TGTGCCAGCAGCCAAGTTACAGGGGCCAGCAATCAGCCCCAGCATTTT
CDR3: CASSQVTGASNQPQHF